The 15 T cell receptor beta chains listed next were all sequenced from one sample in a study of blood T cell repertoires in COVID-19. The table came from immunoSEQ multiplex PCR; TCRdb's copy has only in-frame clones and leaves some out. The table records some 200,000 clones, approximately 75% of them present only once. Material: PBMCs or T cells enriched from blood (not recorded which). The source of these receptors is a man aged 40-55 years who had recovered from COVID-19.

The chain recombines TRBV9 with TRBJ2-3, with 7 positions matching TRBD2. The V and J ends lost 4 bases and 5 bases, in that order; junction bases with no gene match: 7. The CDR3 totals 14 residues. CDR1 and CDR2 (germline): SGDLS, YYNGEE. CDR3 coding DNA: TGTGCCAGCAGCAGTGGGAGGGGTTTAGATACGCAGTATTTT. Encoded protein: CASSSGRGLDTQYF. Full variable domain (remainder filled in from reference TRBV9 and TRBJ2-3): DSGVTQTPKHLITATGQRVTLRCSPRSGDLSVYWYQQSLDQGLQFLIQYYNGEERAKGNILERFSAQQFPDLHSELNLSSLELGDSALYFCASSSGRGLDTQYFGPGTRLTVL.

The J gene is TRBJ2-3, the V gene TRBV10-3; 11 bases map to TRBD2. The CDR3 runs 18 residues. The germline CDR1 and CDR2 sequences are ENHRY and SYGVKD. With 4 bases clipped from V and 2 bases from J, the junction kept 11 bases outside the gene matches. CDR3 sequence reads: CAISGSTSSGRTTDTQYF. DNA for the CDR3: TGTGCCATCAGTGGATCAACGTCTAGCGGGAGGACCACAGATACGCAGTATTTT.

The CDR3 loop is CASSQVSVTGPYGYTF. For the CDR3, the DNA is TGTGCCAGCAGCCAAGTTTCAGTAACAGGGCCCTATGGCTACACCTTC. The V and J genes are TRBV3-1 (or the pseudogene TRBV3-2) and TRBJ1-2; D is perhaps TRBD1 (6 bases). With 1 base removed from V and 4 bases from J, the gap between germline ends came to 16 bases. This CDR3 is 16 amino acids long. Germline assignment: CDR1 LGHDT and CDR2 YNNKEL (reference sequence).

This clone was seen a few times. The rearrangement uses TRBV4-1 and TRBJ1-1; possible D gene TRBD1, 5 bases. The V end lost 1 base, the J end lost 8 bases, and 11 bases lay between the germline ends. The CDR3 loop spans 13 amino acids. Germline V gene sequence: CDR1 MGHRA, CDR2 YSYEKL. The CDR3 nucleotides read TGCGCCAGCAGCCAAGGCTATCGGACAGAAGCTTTCTTT. Protein: CASSQGYRTEAFF.

The chain couples TRBV19 to TRBJ2-7, with TRBD1 as a possible D gene (5 bases). Germline CDR1 reads LNHDA; CDR2 reads SQIVND (reference sequence). V shed 2 bases and J shed 3 bases, with 11 bases lying between them. The CDR3 length is 14 residues. This CDR3 is CASSIPGNLYEQYF. The CDR3 nucleotides read TGTGCCAGTAGTATACCAGGGAATCTCTACGAGCAGTACTTC.

The V gene is TRBV7-9, the J gene TRBJ1-1; D not resolved. Germline V gives CDR1 SEHNR, CDR2 FQNEAQ (reference sequence). V lost 1 base and J 4 bases, leaving 7 bases between the germline ends. This CDR3 has 13 amino acids. This chain's CDR3 is CASSLVVLTEAFF. The CDR3 region has the DNA TGTGCCAGCAGCTTAGTCGTCCTCACTGAAGCTTTCTTT.

This clone was seen only a few times. The J gene is TRBJ2-1, the V gene TRBV3-1 (or the pseudogene TRBV3-2); TRBD2 might be the D (6 bases). Germline V gene lookup returns CDR1 LGHDT and CDR2 YNNKEL (reference sequence). This CDR3 is 16 amino acids long. V gave up 1 base and J gave up 0 bases, with 10 bases separating them. CDR3 loop: CASSQGVGGSYNEQFF. The CDR3 bases are TGTGCCAGCAGCCAAGGTGTGGGGGGCTCCTACAATGAGCAGTTCTTC.

The rearrangement uses TRBV19 and TRBJ2-5, with 9 nucleotides matching TRBD1. Germline CDR1 is LNHDA and CDR2 is SQIVND (reference sequence). This CDR3 has 15 amino acids. J lost 2 bases, V lost 4 bases, and 5 bases had no gene match. The CDR3 protein is CASSKTGQGQETQYF. The DNA of the CDR3 is TGTGCCAGTAGTAAAACGGGACAGGGTCAAGAGACCCAGTACTTC.

The chain is built from TRBV6-5 and TRBJ1-1; D is uncertain. Trimming pared 2 bases from V and 10 bases from J, leaving 14 bases between. CDR3 length: 13 amino acids. CDR1 and CDR2 from the germline V gene are MNHEY and SVGAGI. CDR3 sequence (DNA): TGTGCCAGCAGTTACCGCGAGGGAGTGGCAGCTTTCTTT. This encodes CASSYREGVAAFF.

The genes are TRBV30 and TRBJ1-5; 8 bases fit TRBD1. The CDR3 has 15 residues. CDR1 GTSNPN and CDR2 SVGIG come from the germline V gene (reference sequence). With 1 base clipped from V and 0 bases from J, the junction kept 2 bases outside the gene matches. The CDR3 protein is CAWSGQGISNQPQHF. The CDR3 DNA is TGTGCCTGGAGTGGACAGGGGATTAGCAATCAGCCCCAGCATTTT.

This sequence joins TRBV2 and TRBJ1-4; 8 bases map to TRBD1. The CDR3 has 17 residues. Looked up from germline, CDR1 is SNHLY and CDR2 is FYNNEI. The V gene end was trimmed by 3 bases and the J gene end by 8 bases; junction bases not matched to a gene: 14. DNA for the CDR3: TGTGCCAGCAGTGAGCTAGCAGGGGGCGAGGGCCACGAAAAACTGTTTTTT. It translates to CASSELAGGEGHEKLFF.

This chain connects TRBV18 to TRBJ1-1; 10 nucleotides match TRBD1. V lost 0 bases to trimming and J lost 5 bases; unmatched junction nucleotides: 3. This CDR3 comprises 15 residues. Germline V gives CDR1 KGHSH, CDR2 LQKENI. The CDR3 DNA follows: TGTGCCAGCTCACCACCGGGACAGGGGAGGACTGAAGCTTTCTTT. It yields the protein CASSPPGQGRTEAFF.

The gene calls are TRBV11-3 and TRBJ2-7; the D is unclear. This CDR3 is 16 amino acids long. Trimming shortened V by 2 bases and J by 5 bases, and 19 bases separated the two germline ends. In germline, CDR1 is SGHNT, CDR2 YENEEA. The CDR3 bases are TGTGCCAGCAGCTTAAATGTGGCGGCCAGCCTGGACGAGCAGTACTTC. It yields the protein CASSLNVAASLDEQYF.

The chain has TRBV6-2 or TRBV6-3 and TRBJ2-1; perhaps TRBD2 as D (6 bases). V was shortened by 2 bases and J by 5 bases, with 16 bases between the two germline ends. Germline loops: CDR1 MNHEY, CDR2 SVGEGT. The CDR3 totals 16 residues. The DNA for the CDR3 is TGTGCCAGCAGTTACGCCGCGGCGGGGAGCCACAATGAGCAGTTCTTC. Its translation: CASSYAAAGSHNEQFF.

The table lists this clone with a few counts. The J gene is TRBJ2-3, the V gene TRBV6-7, with 15 bases aligning to TRBD2. TRBV6-7 qualifies as an ORF whose function is uncertain. The CDR3 has 20 amino acids. The ends lost 0 bases at V and 2 bases at J; junction bases unmatched: 9. CDR3 protein: CASSYSGARTSGGATDTQYF. The CDR3 DNA sequence: TGTGCCAGCAGTTACTCCGGGGCCCGGACTAGCGGGGGGGCCACAGATACGCAGTATTTT.